Following are 21 T cell receptor beta chains from one sample sequenced in a study of technical replicates of blood from several donors. Clones were sequenced by immunoSEQ multiplex PCR, and TCRdb holds only the in-frame ones, with some missing. This sample has tens of thousands of clones; roughly 98% occur once, and the top ten carry approximately 0.15%. The sample comprised T cells isolated from PBMCs. Source of these receptors: a human donor in good health.

As to this clone: Other DNA sequences in this specimen translate into the identical CDR3. The J gene is TRBJ1-5, the V gene TRBV28; 10 bases line up with TRBD1. V lost 4 bases to trimming and J lost 5 bases; unmatched junction nucleotides: 2. The length of the CDR3 is 14 residues. CDR1 is MDHEN and CDR2 is SYDVKM in the germline V gene. The CDR3 bases are TGTGCCAGCAGTTCCGGACAGGGGGATCAGCCCCAGCATTTT. This codes for CASSSGQGDQPQHF.

This rearrangement joins TRBV2 to TRBJ2-3; no clear D. The CDR3 spans 10 residues. Trimming removed 10 bases from V and 4 bases from J, with 6 bases in between. CDR1 and CDR2 from the germline V gene are SNHLY and FYNNEI. CDR3 coding DNA: TGTGCCATACACGCAGATACGCAGTATTTT. Translation: CAIHADTQYF. Filled out from reference TRBV2 and TRBJ2-3, the complete variable domain reads EPEVTQTPSHQVTQMGQEVILRCVPISNHLYFYWYRQILGQKVEFLVSFYNNEISEKSEIFDDQFSVERPDGSNFTLKIRSTKLEDSAMYFCAIHADTQYFGPGTRLTVL.

This chain joins TRBV30 and TRBJ2-7, with a possible D match to TRBD1 (5 bases). Germline CDR1 reads GTSNPN; CDR2 reads SVGIG (reference sequence). V was cut by 0 bases and J by 9 bases, with 12 bases left in between. The CDR3 contains 12 residues. The CDR3 spells CAWSVHRGGQYF. CDR3 bases: TGTGCCTGGAGTGTACATAGGGGTGGGCAGTACTTC. Full variable domain (rest looked up from reference TRBV30 and TRBJ2-7): SQTIHQWPATLVQPVGSPLSLECTVEGTSNPNLYWYRQAAGRGLQLLFYSVGIGQISSEVPQNLSASRPQDRQFILSSKKLLLSDSGFYLCAWSVHRGGQYFGPGTRLTVT.

The V gene is TRBV5-1, the J gene TRBJ1-4; the D gene is possibly TRBD1 (6 bases). This CDR3 has 16 residues. V was trimmed by 0 bases and J by 7 bases, leaving 16 bases between them. Germline V lookup: CDR1 SGHRS, CDR2 YFSETQ. This CDR3 reads CASSLDNRVGSEKLFF. CDR3 nucleotide sequence: TGCGCCAGCAGCTTGGACAACAGGGTGGGAAGTGAAAAACTGTTTTTT.

The chain couples TRBV7-9 to TRBJ2-2; perhaps TRBD2 as D (6 bases). V was shortened by 3 bases and J by 4 bases, with 6 bases between the two germline ends. CDR3 length equals 13 residues. Germline CDR1 is SEHNR and CDR2 is FQNEAQ (reference sequence). CDR3 sequence (DNA): TGTGCCAGCAGCTTGGGGGGCACCGGGGAGCTGTTTTTT. It yields the protein CASSLGGTGELFF.

The chain is built from TRBV28 and TRBJ2-3, with D tentatively TRBD2 (6 bases). Germline V CDR1 and CDR2: MDHEN, SYDVKM. The CDR3 contains 15 residues. Trimming stripped 2 bases from V and 2 bases from J, with 11 bases between. Written as DNA, the CDR3 is TGTGCCAGCAGTTTAGAGGGACTCAACACAGATACGCAGTATTTT. Its protein product is CASSLEGLNTDTQYF.

The chain combines TRBV4-1 with TRBJ1-1, with a weak D call TRBD1 (6 bases). The CDR3 is 13 residues long. Germline V CDR1 and CDR2: MGHRA, YSYEKL. V was pared by 5 bases and J by 2 bases, with 9 bases between. CDR3 sequence: CASSGQINTEAFF. CDR3 nucleotides: TGCGCCAGCAGCGGACAGATCAACACTGAAGCTTTCTTT.

This chain connects TRBV5-1 to TRBJ2-7, with D unresolved. The V gene lost 5 bases and the J gene lost 5 bases, with 8 bases spanning the gap. The germline gives CDR1 SGHRS, CDR2 YFSETQ. The CDR3 loop spans 11 amino acids. CDR3: CASRFLDEQYF. DNA of the CDR3: TGCGCCAGCAGATTCCTAGACGAGCAGTACTTC.

The CDR3 loop reads CASSFSGDGELFF. The CDR3 DNA sequence: TGTGCCAGCAGTTTTTCAGGGGACGGGGAGCTGTTTTTT. V usage is TRBV27 and J usage is TRBJ2-2, with a tentative D call TRBD1 (6 bases). CDR1 MNHEY and CDR2 SMNVEV come from the germline V gene (reference sequence). The length of the CDR3 is 13 residues. Deletions cut 3 bases from V and 7 bases from J, with 9 bases between.

V is TRBV19 and J is TRBJ2-1, with 7 bases identical to TRBD2. The CDR3 is made up of 16 amino acids. From germline, CDR1 is LNHDA and CDR2 SQIVND (reference sequence). Germline trimming cut 3 bases from V and 6 bases from J; bases unmatched to any gene: 11. CDR3 region: CASSMLGGSRVNEQFF. Here the CDR3 DNA reads TGTGCCAGTAGTATGCTTGGCGGGAGTAGGGTCAATGAGCAGTTCTTC.

The V and J genes are TRBV14 and TRBJ1-2; TRBD1 aligns across 8 bases. Unmatched junction bases numbered 8, after V lost 1 base and J lost 4 bases. CDR1 is SGHDN and CDR2 is FVKESK in the germline V gene. This CDR3 comprises 16 residues. CDR3 nucleotide sequence: TGTGCCAGCAGCCAAGGCAGTCAGGGGGCTGGCTATGGCTACACCTTC. It is translated as CASSQGSQGAGYGYTF. Looking up the rest from reference TRBV14 and TRBJ1-2 gives the full variable domain: EAGVTQFPSHSVIEKGQTVTLRCDPISGHDNLYWYRRVMGKEIKFLLHFVKESKQDESGMPNNRFLAERTGGTYSTLKVQPAELEDSGVYFCASSQGSQGAGYGYTFGSGTRLTVV.

The chain has TRBV9 and TRBJ2-4, with TRBD1 identical over 7 bases. The germline V gene encodes CDR1 SGDLS and CDR2 YYNGEE. This CDR3 spans 16 amino acids. Trimming at V came to 4 bases and at J to 7 bases, leaving 14 bases not matched to a gene. CDR3 residues: CASSPRTGQGVNIQYF. CDR3 sequence (DNA): TGTGCCAGCAGCCCTCGGACAGGTCAGGGAGTGAACATTCAGTACTTC.

The rearrangement links TRBV4-1 to TRBJ2-2; 10 bases match TRBD1. CDR1 and CDR2 (germline): MGHRA, YSYEKL. The CDR3 runs 17 residues. The ends lost 3 bases at V and 6 bases at J; junction bases unmatched: 10. CDR3 DNA sequence: TGCGCCAGCAGCCATACTCCGGGACAGGGGTATTCCGGGGAGCTGTTTTTT. This sequence encodes CASSHTPGQGYSGELFF.

The chain joins TRBV6-5 to TRBJ2-5; tentative D call: TRBD2 (6 bases). Germline V gives CDR1 MNHEY, CDR2 SVGAGI. CDR3 size: 15 residues. V was cut by 3 bases and J by 5 bases, with 16 bases left in between. CDR3 sequence reads: CASSYRTPAGETQYF. DNA of the CDR3: TGTGCCAGCAGTTATCGGACCCCGGCGGGGGAGACCCAGTACTTC.

This clone was observed once. This rearrangement joins TRBV10-3 to TRBJ2-1; 9 nucleotides line up with TRBD2. Trimming took 6 bases from V and 9 from J; bases not matched to a gene: 9. The CDR3 is 14 amino acids. CDR1 ENHRY and CDR2 SYGVKD come from the germline V gene. CDR3 DNA: TGTGCCATCAGGTTAGCGGGAGAAAGCGCTGAGCAGTTCTTC. Translating gives CAIRLAGESAEQFF.

This clone was found once. DNA for the CDR3: TGCGCCAGCAGCTTGGGTGGACAGCTAACCTACGAGCAGTACTTC. Translating it yields CASSLGGQLTYEQYF. The gene calls are TRBV5-1 and TRBJ2-7, with D perhaps TRBD1 (6 bases). The CDR3 totals 15 residues. V was pared by 0 bases and J by 2 bases, with 12 bases between. Germline CDR1 and CDR2: SGHRS and YFSETQ. Full variable domain (remainder filled in from reference TRBV5-1 and TRBJ2-7): KAGVTQTPRYLIKTRGQQVTLSCSPISGHRSVSWYQQTPGQGLQFLFEYFSETQRNKGNFPGRFSGRQFSNSRSEMNVSTLELGDSALYLCASSLGGQLTYEQYFGPGTRLTVT.

This chain uses TRBV12-2 with TRBJ2-1; the DNA was not compared with TRBD2, the D call given in the table. TRBV12-2 constitutes a pseudogene. This CDR3 has 12 amino acids. The CDR3 DNA is TGTGCAAGTCGCTCCGAGGCCCATGAGCAGTTCTTC. The encoded protein is CASRSEAHEQFF.

This chain uses TRBV14 with TRBJ1-3, with D maybe TRBD1 (5 bases). The CDR3 loop spans 16 amino acids. Germline CDR1 SGHDN, CDR2 FVKESK. The germline V and J ends were trimmed by 1 base and 3 bases, with 13 bases remaining between them. The CDR3 DNA is TGTGCCAGCAGCCAAGTGGGGGGATCACTTGGAAACACCATATATTTT. This sequence encodes CASSQVGGSLGNTIYF.

This chain links TRBV11-1 with TRBJ1-2; no firm D call. The CDR3 is made up of 13 amino acids. V was pared by 1 base and J by 6 bases, with 9 bases between. The germline gives CDR1 SGHAT, CDR2 FQDESV (reference sequence). The CDR3 nucleotides are TGTGCCAGCAGCTTAGTTCCGGTGGATGGCTACACCTTC. Translated: CASSLVPVDGYTF.

The chain has TRBV7-3 and TRBJ2-3; D is unresolved. V was pared by 5 bases and J by 6 bases, with 12 bases between. Per germline, CDR1 SGHTA and CDR2 FQGTGA. This CDR3 has 13 residues. CDR3 nucleotides: TGTGCCAGCAGCACAATCTTCCTGGATACGCAGTATTTT. Residues: CASSTIFLDTQYF.

The rearrangement uses TRBV2 and TRBJ2-5; D gene uncertain. This CDR3 has 15 residues. The germline CDR1 and CDR2 sequences are SNHLY and FYNNEI. V lost 10 bases and J lost 1, with 19 bases in between. The CDR3 region has the DNA TGTGCCACCCAGTATAGCCTGAACCTCCAAGAGACCCAGTACTTC. Encoded protein: CATQYSLNLQETQYF.